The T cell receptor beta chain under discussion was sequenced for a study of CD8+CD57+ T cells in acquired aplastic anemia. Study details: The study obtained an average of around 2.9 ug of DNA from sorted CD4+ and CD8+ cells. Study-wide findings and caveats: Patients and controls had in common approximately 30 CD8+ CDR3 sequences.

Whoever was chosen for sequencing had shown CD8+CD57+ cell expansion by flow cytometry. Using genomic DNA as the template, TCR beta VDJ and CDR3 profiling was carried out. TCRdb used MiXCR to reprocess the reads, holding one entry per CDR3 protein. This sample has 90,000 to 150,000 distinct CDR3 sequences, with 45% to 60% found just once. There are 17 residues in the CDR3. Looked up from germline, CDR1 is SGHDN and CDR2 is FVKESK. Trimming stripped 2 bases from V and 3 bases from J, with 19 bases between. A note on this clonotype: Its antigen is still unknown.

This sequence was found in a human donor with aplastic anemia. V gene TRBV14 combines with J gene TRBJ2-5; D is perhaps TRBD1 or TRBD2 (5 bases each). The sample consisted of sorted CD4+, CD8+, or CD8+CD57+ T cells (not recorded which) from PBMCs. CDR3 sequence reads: CASSQLPGRAAKETQYF. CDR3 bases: TGTGCCAGCAGCCAACTGCCGGGGCGGGCCGCTAAAGAGACCCAGTACTTC.